The 10 T cell receptor beta chains in this list originate from one sample, sequenced in a study of cytomegalovirus exposure and HLA in healthy donors. PCR primers comprised 60 Vbeta and 13 Jbeta primers. Sequenced by immunoSEQ multiplex PCR; TCRdb stores in-frame clones only, minus some. The table includes about 160,000 clones, roughly 63% detected once. The sample taken for sequencing was PBMCs. The receptors originated from a woman aged 55-70 years in good health and CMV-seropositive.

The chain has TRBV6-5 and TRBJ1-6; 8 bases fit TRBD1. The CDR3 sequence is 14 residues long. CDR1 is MNHEY and CDR2 is SVGAGI in the germline V gene. J gave up 10 bases and V 6 bases, and 8 bases lay outside the gene matches. CDR3: CASSLNRGRSPLHF. The CDR3 region has the DNA TGTGCCAGCAGCCTTAACAGGGGGAGATCACCCCTCCACTTT.

The chain joins TRBV9 to TRBJ2-3; 8 bases line up with TRBD2. Trimming at V came to 4 bases and at J to 2 bases, leaving 9 bases not matched to a gene. CDR1 is SGDLS, CDR2 YYNGEE, per germline. This CDR3 is built from 16 residues. Written as DNA, the CDR3 is TGTGCCAGCAGCTCCCGAATAGCGGGGACCACAGATACGCAGTATTTT. Protein sequence: CASSSRIAGTTDTQYF.

The rearrangement links TRBV15 to TRBJ1-2; tentative D call: TRBD1 (6 bases). The V gene's germline CDR1 is LNHNV and CDR2 YYDKDF (reference sequence). The V end was cut by 2 bases, the J end by 3 bases, with 10 bases between. The CDR3 extends over 14 amino acids. The CDR3 spells CATSRRGGHYGYTF. CDR3 DNA: TGTGCCACCAGCAGAAGGGGGGGGCACTATGGCTACACCTTC.

V and J are TRBV4-2 and TRBJ1-4; TRBD1 matches 8 bases. The germline V gene encodes CDR1 LGHNA and CDR2 YNFKEQ. The CDR3 runs 16 residues. The ends lost 0 bases at V and 7 bases at J; junction bases unmatched: 7. The DNA for the CDR3 is TGTGCCAGCAGCCAAGATCGTCAGGGGGCAGGTGAAAAACTGTTTTTT. Translation gives CASSQDRQGAGEKLFF.

CDR3 region: CSVERAGDYNEQFF. CDR3 nucleotides: TGCAGCGTTGAGAGAGCGGGAGACTACAATGAGCAGTTCTTC. This rearrangement joins TRBV29-1 to TRBJ2-1, with 8 bases lining up with TRBD2. Germline V gives CDR1 SQVTM, CDR2 ANQGSEA. With 3 bases clipped from V and 3 bases from J, the junction kept 4 bases outside the gene matches. The length of the CDR3 is 14 residues.

This clone has only a few counts. The V call is TRBV30, the J call TRBJ2-7; D is perhaps TRBD1 (6 bases). CDR1 is GTSNPN and CDR2 is SVGIG in the germline V gene (reference sequence). The CDR3 has 15 residues. The germline V and J ends were trimmed by 0 bases and 3 bases, with 15 bases remaining between them. CDR3 in amino acids: CAWSVSRGIYYEQYF. The CDR3 region has the DNA TGTGCCTGGAGTGTAAGCAGGGGCATATACTACGAGCAGTACTTC.

This clone was counted a few times. The CDR3 DNA reads as TGTGCCAGCAGCCAGTCGACAGGGGACTACATCTCTGGGGCCAACGTCCTGACTTTC. This sequence encodes CASSQSTGDYISGANVLTF. The genes are TRBV7-3 and TRBJ2-6; D perhaps matches TRBD1 (8 bases). Germline values: CDR1 SGHTA, CDR2 FQGTGA. This CDR3 region has 19 residues. Trimming left V 5 bases short and J 0 bases short, with 20 bases between.

The chain employs TRBV19 and TRBJ1-2; TRBD1 might be the D (5 bases). V lost 4 bases and J 3 bases, leaving 12 bases between the germline ends. The germline V gene encodes CDR1 LNHDA and CDR2 SQIVND (reference sequence). The CDR3 loop spans 14 amino acids. In nucleotides, the CDR3 is TGTGCCAGTAGTAAAGGGGAGGCCCACTATGGCTACACCTTC. Its translation is CASSKGEAHYGYTF.

The CDR3 DNA sequence: TGTGCCAGCGGAGCTAGCGAACACACAGATACGCAGTATTTT. Its protein is CASGASEHTDTQYF. The genes are TRBV5-4 and TRBJ2-3; D is possibly TRBD2 (6 bases). CDR3 length: 14 amino acids. Germline CDR1 is SGHNT and CDR2 is YYREEE (reference sequence). The V end was cut by 7 bases, the J end by 2 bases, with 14 bases between. Variable domain in full (rest from reference TRBV5-4 and TRBJ2-3): ETGVTQSPTHLIKTRGQQVTLRCSSQSGHNTVSWYQQALGQGPQFIFQYYREEENGRGNFPPRFSGLQFPNYSSELNVNALELDDSALYLCASGASEHTDTQYFGPGTRLTVL.

The chain couples TRBV28 to TRBJ1-2, with D hard to call. CDR1 and CDR2 (germline): MDHEN, SYDVKM. The CDR3 has 12 residues. The V gene lost 6 bases and the J gene lost 6 bases, with 11 bases spanning the gap. This CDR3 reads CASSPGSHGYTF. In DNA, the CDR3 is TGTGCCAGCAGCCCCGGGTCGCATGGCTACACCTTC.